The source of this T cell receptor (beta chain) is a study of CD8 T cells in Susac syndrome. Patients with Susac syndrome met the recently defined diagnostic criteria for definite or probable disease. The RNA input was roughly 0.45 to 1 ug, and it was reverse transcribed with random hexamers. TCR beta CDR3 was amplified by immunoSEQ multiplex PCR. This amplification extended across 54 Vbeta and 13 Jbeta segments. TCRdb analysed the immunoSEQ multiplex PCR reads with MiXCR anew, one entry per CDR3 protein. This sample carries over 150,000 distinct CDR3 sequences, around 95% of them seen once, and the ten largest clones take about 0.12%. The CDR3 is 14 amino acids. V gave up 5 bases and J gave up 4 bases, with 10 bases separating them. Germline V gene lookup returns CDR1 KGHDR and CDR2 SFDVKD.

Material for sequencing was CD4+ T cells from PBMCs. The clonotype was recovered from a human donor with Susac syndrome. V and J are TRBV24-1 and TRBJ2-2; perhaps TRBD1 as D (5 bases). Written as DNA, the CDR3 is TGTGCCACCAGTGCCCAGGGATTCACCGGGGAGCTGTTTTTT. Residues: CATSAQGFTGELFF.